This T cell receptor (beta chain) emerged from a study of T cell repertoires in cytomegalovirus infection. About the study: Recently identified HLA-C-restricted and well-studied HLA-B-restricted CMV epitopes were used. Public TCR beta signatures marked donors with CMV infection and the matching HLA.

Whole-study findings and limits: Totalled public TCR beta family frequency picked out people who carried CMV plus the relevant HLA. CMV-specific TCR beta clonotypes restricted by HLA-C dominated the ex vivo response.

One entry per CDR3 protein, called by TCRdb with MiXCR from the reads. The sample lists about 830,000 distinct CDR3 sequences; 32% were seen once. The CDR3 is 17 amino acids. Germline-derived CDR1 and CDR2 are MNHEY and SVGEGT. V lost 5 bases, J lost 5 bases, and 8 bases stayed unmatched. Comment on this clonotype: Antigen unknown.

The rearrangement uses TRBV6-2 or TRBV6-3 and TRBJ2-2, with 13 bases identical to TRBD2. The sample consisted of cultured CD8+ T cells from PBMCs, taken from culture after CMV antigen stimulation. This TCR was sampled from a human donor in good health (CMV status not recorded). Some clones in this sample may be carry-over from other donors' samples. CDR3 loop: CASSPGLAGARTGELFF. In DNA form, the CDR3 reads TGTGCCAGCAGTCCAGGACTAGCGGGGGCCCGGACCGGGGAGCTGTTTTTT.